This passage covers 18 T cell receptor beta chains from one sample sequenced in a study of Graves' ophthalmopathy and Graves' hyperthyroidism. The authors amplified TCR beta CDR3 regions, and they did so from RNA transcripts for repertoire sequencing. HTBI primers were used in a first-round RT-PCR, which preceded a second-round multiplex PCR. TCRdb itself ran the multiplex PCR reads through MiXCR, one entry per CDR3 protein. The table includes some 380,000 distinct CDR3 sequences, roughly 15% detected once. The sample was peripheral blood. These TCRs come from a woman aged 18-30 years with stable Graves' hyperthyroidism.

This clonotype was recorded many times. This chain links TRBV5-4 with TRBJ1-2; 10 bases are shared with TRBD1. This CDR3 spans 15 amino acids. The junction had 7 bases not matched to a gene; V was cut back by 2 bases and J by 6 bases. Germline CDR1 and CDR2: SGHNT and YYREEE (reference sequence). The CDR3 loop reads CASSLPGTGADGYTF. CDR3 in DNA: TGTGCCAGCAGCTTACCGGGGACAGGGGCTGATGGCTACACCTTC. Drawing the rest from reference TRBV5-4 and TRBJ1-2, the complete variable domain is ETGVTQSPTHLIKTRGQQVTLRCSSQSGHNTVSWYQQALGQGPQFIFQYYREEENGRGNFPPRFSGLQFPNYSSELNVNALELDDSALYLCASSLPGTGADGYTFGSGTRLTVV.

This clonotype was counted at least ten times. A junction boundary mismatches the germline segment, possibly from a read error. The chain recombines TRBV7-2 with TRBJ2-7, with D unresolved. The CDR3 is made up of 15 amino acids. Germline V gives CDR1 SGHTA, CDR2 FQGNSA. CDR3 bases: TGTGCCAGCACCTTAAACTCTGTGGTACCCTACGAGCAGTACTTC. Protein sequence: CASTLNSVVPYEQYF.

This clonotype was observed at least ten times. The V gene is TRBV6-1, the J gene TRBJ1-6; 7 bases agree with TRBD1. The CDR3 runs to 17 residues. The J segment lost 4 bases and the V segment lost 4 bases, leaving 10 bases of the junction unmatched. The germline gives CDR1 MNHNS, CDR2 SASEGT. The CDR3: CASSGLTGDQYNSPLHF. CDR3 in DNA: TGTGCCAGCAGTGGGCTTACAGGGGATCAATATAATTCACCCCTCCACTTT.

This clonotype showed up many times. V and J are TRBV19 and TRBJ1-5; no clear D. The V gene lost 6 bases and the J gene lost 7 bases, with 19 bases spanning the gap. Germline V gives CDR1 LNHDA, CDR2 SQIVND (reference sequence). This CDR3 has 15 residues. CDR3 region: CASRFAMIGEQPQHF. CDR3 nucleotide sequence: TGTGCCAGTAGATTCGCTATGATAGGTGAGCAGCCCCAGCATTTT.

Ten or more counts support this clonotype. J is TRBJ1-1 and V is TRBV20-1; D may be TRBD1 (6 bases). Looked up from germline, CDR1 is DFQATT and CDR2 is SNEGSKA (reference sequence). Trimming shortened V by 6 bases and J by 2 bases, and 19 bases separated the two germline ends. This CDR3 is built from 15 residues. DNA of the CDR3: TGCAGTGCAATCACCCCGACAGGTGTTAACACTGAAGCTTTCTTT. This codes for CSAITPTGVNTEAFF.

Worth noting for this clonotype: This CDR3 is missing its conserved last phenylalanine or tryptophan, likely due to a read error. V usage is TRBV7-3 and J usage is TRBJ1-2; TRBD1 aligns across 12 bases. The CDR3 is made up of 14 amino acids. Germline V gene sequence: CDR1 SGHTA, CDR2 FQGTGA. Trimming cost V 5 bases and J 8 bases; bases outside gene matches: 6. CDR3 sequence reads: CASSPGQGAWGYTV. For the CDR3, the DNA is TGTGCCAGCAGCCCGGGACAGGGGGCTTGGGGCTACACCGTC.

This clonotype was detected ten times or more. The V gene is TRBV12-3 or TRBV12-4, the J gene TRBJ2-7, with 11 bases that match TRBD2. CDR3 length: 13 residues. V lost 5 bases and J lost 4; bases outside the gene matches: 1. CDR3 loop: CASSTSGGYEQYF. In DNA, the CDR3 is TGTGCCAGCAGTACTAGCGGGGGATACGAGCAGTACTTC.

The gene calls are TRBV2 and TRBJ2-2; no clear D gene. Germline V gene sequence: CDR1 SNHLY, CDR2 FYNNEI. The CDR3 is made up of 12 amino acids. Trimming cost V 6 bases and J 5 bases, with 7 bases left between them. The CDR3, as DNA: TGTGCCAGCAGCCCCATGACCGGGGAGCTGTTTTTT. It translates to CASSPMTGELFF.

The sample holds a few counts of this clonotype. The chain combines TRBV10-2 with TRBJ2-5; unclear D gene. This CDR3 spans 15 amino acids. The germline V gene encodes CDR1 WSHSY and CDR2 SAAADI. Trimming cost V 0 bases and J 5 bases, with 13 bases left between them. CDR3 bases: TGCGCCAGCAGTGAGTCGAAAAGGATAGGCGAGACCCAGTACTTC. Translated: CASSESKRIGETQYF.

This clonotype was detected many times. The chain has TRBV7-2 and TRBJ1-1; 9 nucleotides line up with TRBD1. CDR1 and CDR2 from the germline V gene are SGHTA and FQGNSA. This CDR3 is 13 amino acids long. J gave up 5 bases and V 10 bases, and 8 bases lay outside the gene matches. The CDR3 is CATVRGQGTEAFF. The CDR3 DNA follows: TGTGCCACAGTAAGGGGACAGGGTACTGAAGCTTTCTTT.

This clonotype was counted ten times or more. The chain is built from TRBV3-1 and TRBJ1-5; 7 bases line up with TRBD1. CDR3 length: 18 residues. V lost 0 bases, J lost 4 bases, and 12 bases stayed unmatched. Germline CDR1 reads LGHDT; CDR2 reads YNNKEL (reference sequence). CDR3 DNA: TGTGCCAGCAGCCAAGATTCGGACAGGCTCGATTTTAATCAGCCCCAGCATTTT. Residues: CASSQDSDRLDFNQPQHF.

This clonotype has at least ten counts. Being one base from a much bigger clone, this may be a read error. This chain's CDR3 is CASSLPTGNGYTF. The CDR3 nucleotides read TGTGCCAGCAGTTTACCAACGGGGAATGGCTACACCTTC. The chain employs TRBV27 and TRBJ1-2, with unresolved D. The germline gives CDR1 MNHEY, CDR2 SMNVEV (reference sequence). Trimming left V 2 bases short and J 6 bases short, with 10 bases between. The CDR3 length is 13 residues.

This clonotype was counted ten times or more. J is TRBJ2-2 and V is TRBV6-5; TRBD2 matches at 7 bases. CDR1 is MNHEY, CDR2 SVGAGI, per germline. V was pared by 5 bases and J by 1 base, with 7 bases of the junction left unmatched. This CDR3 region has 16 residues. The CDR3 reads CASSRVQRGNTGELFF. CDR3 nucleotide sequence: TGTGCCAGCAGTCGCGTTCAGCGGGGGAACACCGGGGAGCTGTTTTTT.

This clonotype was observed many times. This chain joins TRBV28 and TRBJ1-5; D is unresolved. Germline V gives CDR1 MDHEN, CDR2 SYDVKM. The V end lost 3 bases, the J end lost 1 base, and 7 bases lay between the germline ends. The CDR3 covers 14 residues. The CDR3 spells CASSLLGSNQPQHF. The CDR3 nucleotides read TGTGCCAGCAGTTTGCTTGGGAGCAATCAGCCCCAGCATTTT.

This clonotype was counted at least ten times. This chain connects TRBV12-3 or TRBV12-4 to TRBJ1-1, with D tentatively TRBD1 (5 bases). The CDR3 totals 14 residues. With 3 bases removed from V and 5 bases from J, the gap between germline ends came to 13 bases. The CDR3 spells CASSLGVRGTEAFF. The CDR3 nucleotides are TGTGCCAGCAGTTTGGGGGTTCGGGGGACTGAAGCTTTCTTT.

Many counts were recorded for this clonotype. The chain recombines TRBV20-1 with TRBJ2-7, with TRBD2 as a possible D gene (5 bases). The germline CDR1 and CDR2 sequences are DFQATT and SNEGSKA (reference sequence). Trimming took off 3 bases at V and 0 bases at J, with 12 bases between the two ends. The CDR3 is 14 residues long. The CDR3 nucleotides are TGCAGTGCTAGGGCCCGGAGGAGCTCCTACGAGCAGTACTTC. Translation gives CSARARRSSYEQYF.

The sample holds a few counts of this clonotype. CDR3 loop: CASSYRQGESTEAFF. DNA for the CDR3: TGTGCCAGCAGTTATCGGCAGGGGGAAAGCACTGAAGCTTTCTTT. V is TRBV6-5 and J is TRBJ1-1; 7 bases match TRBD1. In germline, CDR1 is MNHEY, CDR2 SVGAGI. This CDR3 contains 15 residues. After removal of 3 bases from V and 4 bases from J, the junction contained 8 bases not matched to a gene.

This clonotype was observed many times. This rearrangement joins TRBV6-1 to TRBJ2-2, with TRBD1 matching over 9 bases. After removal of 8 bases from V and 1 base from J, the junction contained 5 bases not matched to a gene. CDR3 length: 15 amino acids. Germline CDR1 and CDR2: MNHNS and SASEGT. CDR3: CASGTGGVNTGELFF. The CDR3 nucleotides read TGTGCCAGCGGTACAGGGGGCGTGAACACCGGGGAGCTGTTTTTT.